The clone carrying this TCR beta chain has a handful of counts. Its target is not known. The data are from a study of T-cell memory formation after mild COVID-19. Overall study findings and caveats: There were some responding clones in pre-infection memory, which suggested that cross-reactive memory had joined. CD4+ contracting clones were mainly CM and EM; CD8+ ones, EMRA.

Trimming removed 5 bases at V and 0 bases at J, with 7 bases between. This CDR3 is 13 amino acids long. Amplification by 5'RACE using constant-segment primers produced TCR alpha and TCR beta cDNA libraries that carried sample barcodes and UMIs. TCRdb itself ran the 5' RACE reads through MiXCR, one entry per CDR3 protein. The sample has about half a million distinct CDR3 sequences, 18% seen once. The sequence was collected from an adult woman who had mild COVID-19 (a few samples of this study predate the infection). Cell type and time point are not known. The sample taken for sequencing was PBMCs or a T cell subset sorted from them (not recorded which). The rearrangement joins TRBV12-3 or TRBV12-4 to TRBJ1-1; D remains ambiguous. The CDR3 region is CASSRTVNTEAFF. The DNA of the CDR3 is TGTGCCAGCAGTCGGACGGTGAACACTGAAGCTTTCTTT.